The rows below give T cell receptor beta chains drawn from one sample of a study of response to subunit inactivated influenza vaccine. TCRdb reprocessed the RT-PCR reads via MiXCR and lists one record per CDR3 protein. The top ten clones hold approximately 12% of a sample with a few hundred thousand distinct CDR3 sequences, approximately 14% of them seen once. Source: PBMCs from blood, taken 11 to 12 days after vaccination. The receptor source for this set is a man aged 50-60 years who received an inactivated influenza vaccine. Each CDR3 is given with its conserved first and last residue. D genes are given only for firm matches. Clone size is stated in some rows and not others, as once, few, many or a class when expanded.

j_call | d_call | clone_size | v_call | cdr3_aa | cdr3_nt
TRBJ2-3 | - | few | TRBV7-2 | CASSQTAGWNGDTQYF | TGTGCCAGCAGCCAAACAGCGGGTTGGAACGGAGATACGCAGTATTTT
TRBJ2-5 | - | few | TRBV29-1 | CSVGLAWTETQYF | TGCAGCGTTGGGCTAGCTTGGACGGAGACCCAGTACTTC
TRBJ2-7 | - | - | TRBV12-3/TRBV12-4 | CASGEGYEQYF | TGTGCCAGCGGAGAAGGTTACGAGCAGTACTTC
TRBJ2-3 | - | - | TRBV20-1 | CSAPIGTDTQYF | TGCAGTGCTCCTATAGGCACAGATACGCAGTATTTT
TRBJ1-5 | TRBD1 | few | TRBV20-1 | CSARATGDQPQHF | TGCAGTGCTAGAGCGACAGGGGATCAGCCCCAGCATTTT
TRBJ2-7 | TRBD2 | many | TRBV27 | CASSFISSGGSYEQYF | TGTGCCAGCAGTTTTATCTCTAGCGGAGGCTCCTACGAGCAGTACTTC
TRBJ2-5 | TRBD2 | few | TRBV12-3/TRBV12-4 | CASGASGGGTQYF | TGTGCCAGCGGGGCTAGCGGGGGTGGGACCCAGTACTTC
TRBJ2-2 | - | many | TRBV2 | CASRTTGELFF | TGTGCCAGCAGGACCACCGGGGAGCTGTTTTTT
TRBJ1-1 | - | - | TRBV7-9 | CASTDGEAFF | TGTGCCAGCACGGACGGGGAAGCTTTCTTT
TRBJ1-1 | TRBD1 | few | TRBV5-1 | CASSPGTGGHRNTEAFF | TGCGCCAGCAGCCCAGGGACAGGGGGCCACAGGAACACTGAAGCTTTCTTT
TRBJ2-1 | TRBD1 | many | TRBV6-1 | CASSTRTGYNEQFF | TGTGCCAGCAGTACCAGGACAGGGTACAATGAGCAGTTCTTC
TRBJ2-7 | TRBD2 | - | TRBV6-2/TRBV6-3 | CASSYRTSGREYEQYF | TGTGCCAGCAGTTACCGGACTAGCGGGAGAGAATACGAGCAGTACTTC
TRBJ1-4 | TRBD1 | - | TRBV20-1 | CSARTGNNEKLFF | TGCAGTGCCCGGACAGGGAATAATGAAAAACTGTTTTTT
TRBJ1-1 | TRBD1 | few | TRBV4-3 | CASSQDTGGWTEAFF | TGCGCCAGCAGCCAAGATACAGGGGGCTGGACTGAAGCTTTCTTT
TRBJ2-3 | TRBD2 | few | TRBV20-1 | CSARSSGGANTQYF | TGCAGTGCTAGGTCCAGCGGGGGGGCGAATACGCAGTATTTT
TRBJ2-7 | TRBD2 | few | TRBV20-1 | CSASGTSGREDEQYF | TGCAGTGCTAGCGGGACTAGCGGGAGAGAAGACGAGCAGTACTTC
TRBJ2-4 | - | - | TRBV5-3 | CARRGVGFAKNIQYF | TGTGCCAGAAGGGGCGTGGGTTTTGCCAAAAACATTCAGTACTTC
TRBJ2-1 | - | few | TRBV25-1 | CASSGPPHGFNEQFF | TGTGCCAGCAGTGGCCCCCCACACGGGTTCAATGAGCAGTTCTTC
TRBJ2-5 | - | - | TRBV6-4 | CASSEWQEETQYF | TGTGCCAGCAGTGAGTGGCAGGAAGAGACCCAGTACTTC
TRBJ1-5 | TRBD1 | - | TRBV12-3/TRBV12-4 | CASSPRQGASNQPQHF | TGTGCCAGCAGTCCCAGACAGGGGGCTAGCAATCAGCCCCAGCATTTT
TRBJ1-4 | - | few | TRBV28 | CASTDVATNEKLFF | TGTGCCAGCACCGACGTAGCAACTAATGAAAAACTGTTTTTT
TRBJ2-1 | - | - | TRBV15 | CATSRNRGGEQFF | TGTGCCACCAGCAGAAATAGAGGGGGGGAGCAGTTCTTC
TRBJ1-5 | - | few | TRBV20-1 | CSARDGQYNQPQHF | TGCAGTGCTAGAGATGGACAGTACAATCAGCCCCAGCATTTT